A selection of T cell receptor beta chains follows, all from one sample in a study of CD8+ T cells in alopecia areata. Here immunoSEQ multiplex PCR was the method, and the copy in TCRdb shows in-frame clones only, minus some. The sample lists about 200,000 clones, under 80% seen once, with about 1.3% in the top ten. The material was CD4+ T cells sorted from blood, obtained around week 50, from a patient treated with tofacitinib. These receptors all stem from a human donor with alopecia areata. Each CDR3 is given with its conserved first and last residue. The D gene is left open where the match is weak. Clone size, where shown, is once, few, many, or a class for clones that have expanded.

cdr3_nt: TGTGCCAGCTCCCGCGGGATCGGACGGTTGCTAGATACGCAGTATTTT
cdr3_aa: CASSRGIGRLLDTQYF
d_call: .
v_call: TRBV18
j_call: TRBJ2-3
clone_size: .

cdr3_nt: TGCGCCAGCAGCCAAGAGTTCCCCGGGGAGCTGTTTTTT
cdr3_aa: CASSQEFPGELFF
d_call: .
v_call: TRBV4-3
j_call: TRBJ2-2
clone_size: .

cdr3_nt: TGTGCCAGCAGTGAATCAGACAGGGCCGGGGAGCTGTTTTTT
cdr3_aa: CASSESDRAGELFF
d_call: TRBD1
v_call: TRBV6-1
j_call: TRBJ2-2
clone_size: .

cdr3_nt: TGTGCCAGCAGCACGCAGGCGAACACTGAAGCTTTCTTT
cdr3_aa: CASSTQANTEAFF
d_call: .
v_call: TRBV7-9
j_call: TRBJ1-1
clone_size: once

cdr3_nt: TGCAGCGGCGGACAGGCCATGAACACTGAAGCTTTCTTT
cdr3_aa: CSGGQAMNTEAFF
d_call: TRBD1
v_call: TRBV29-1
j_call: TRBJ1-1
clone_size: .

cdr3_nt: TGTGCCAGCTCACCGGCCAGCCAGAATAGCAATCAGCCCCAGCATTTT
cdr3_aa: CASSPASQNSNQPQHF
d_call: .
v_call: TRBV18
j_call: TRBJ1-5
clone_size: .

cdr3_nt: TGTGCCAGCAGCTTACTCCAGGGGTCCTACGAGCAGTACTTC
cdr3_aa: CASSLLQGSYEQYF
d_call: .
v_call: TRBV7-2
j_call: TRBJ2-7
clone_size: .

cdr3_nt: TGTGCCAGCAGTATCCGGGACAGGGGGCTTGGCTACACCTTC
cdr3_aa: CASSIRDRGLGYTF
d_call: TRBD1
v_call: TRBV27
j_call: TRBJ1-2
clone_size: once

cdr3_nt: TGTGCCAGCAGCCAGGATGAGGGGGCGCGGGACTATGGCTACACCTTC
cdr3_aa: CASSQDEGARDYGYTF
d_call: TRBD1
v_call: TRBV4-2
j_call: TRBJ1-2
clone_size: .

cdr3_nt: TGTGCCAGCAGCCTCCAGCCGCGGACCGGGGAGCTGTTTTTT
cdr3_aa: CASSLQPRTGELFF
d_call: .
v_call: TRBV7-7
j_call: TRBJ2-2
clone_size: .

cdr3_nt: TGCGCCAGCAGCTTAGGGACCGCAACCTACAATGAGCAGTTCTTC
cdr3_aa: CASSLGTATYNEQFF
d_call: .
v_call: TRBV5-1
j_call: TRBJ2-1
clone_size: .

cdr3_nt: TGCAGCGTTGGGGGGGGCAGCAATCAGCCCCAGCATTTT
cdr3_aa: CSVGGGSNQPQHF
d_call: .
v_call: TRBV29-1
j_call: TRBJ1-5
clone_size: .

cdr3_nt: TGTGCCAGCAGTTTACAAGCTAGAGGGCTGGAGCAGTACTTC
cdr3_aa: CASSLQARGLEQYF
d_call: .
v_call: TRBV27
j_call: TRBJ2-7
clone_size: .

cdr3_nt: TGTGCCAGCAGATGGGATAGGAGTTCTAAGTCACCCCTCCACTTT
cdr3_aa: CASRWDRSSKSPLHF
d_call: .
v_call: TRBV11-2
j_call: TRBJ1-6
clone_size: once

cdr3_nt: TGTGCCAGCAGCTTTGCCGGGGCAGGAACTGAAGCTTTCTTT
cdr3_aa: CASSFAGAGTEAFF
d_call: .
v_call: TRBV11-2
j_call: TRBJ1-1
clone_size: .

cdr3_nt: TGTGCCAGCAGTGAGGACAGGGTGAGAGAGACCCAGTACTTC
cdr3_aa: CASSEDRVRETQYF
d_call: TRBD1
v_call: TRBV25-1
j_call: TRBJ2-5
clone_size: .

cdr3_nt: TGTGCCAGCAGCGCAACTACAGAGAACACTGAAGCTTTCTTT
cdr3_aa: CASSATTENTEAFF
d_call: .
v_call: TRBV7-8
j_call: TRBJ1-1
clone_size: .

cdr3_nt: TGCAGCGTTGAAGAAGGCAGCAACGAGCAGTACTTC
cdr3_aa: CSVEEGSNEQYF
d_call: .
v_call: TRBV29-1
j_call: TRBJ2-7
clone_size: few

cdr3_nt: TGTGCCAGCAGTGAATGGGGGAGGACGACCCGGGGGGAGCAGTTCTTC
cdr3_aa: CASSEWGRTTRGEQFF
d_call: .
v_call: TRBV2
j_call: TRBJ2-1
clone_size: .

cdr3_nt: TGCAGCGTTGAAGATCGCGGGGGGAAAAGCACAGATACGCAGTATTTT
cdr3_aa: CSVEDRGGKSTDTQYF
d_call: TRBD2
v_call: TRBV29-1
j_call: TRBJ2-3
clone_size: .

cdr3_nt: TGTGCCAGCAGTTTCCGGGGGAAAACCGGGGAGCTGTTTTTT
cdr3_aa: CASSFRGKTGELFF
d_call: .
v_call: TRBV6-5
j_call: TRBJ2-2
clone_size: few

cdr3_nt: TGCAGCGTTGTTTCGTCTAACTATGGCTACACCTTC
cdr3_aa: CSVVSSNYGYTF
d_call: .
v_call: TRBV29-1
j_call: TRBJ1-2
clone_size: .

cdr3_nt: TGCAGCGCATACACTATAACCGGGGACAGGATAGGCTACACCTTC
cdr3_aa: CSAYTITGDRIGYTF
d_call: TRBD1
v_call: TRBV29-1
j_call: TRBJ1-2
clone_size: .

cdr3_nt: TGCGCCAGCAGCCAAGATGGGGCAGGGACCCAGTACTTC
cdr3_aa: CASSQDGAGTQYF
d_call: .
v_call: TRBV4-3
j_call: TRBJ2-5
clone_size: .

cdr3_nt: TGCGCCAGCAGCTTAACAGGGGAGGTTCGCACCGGGGAGCTGTTTTTT
cdr3_aa: CASSLTGEVRTGELFF
d_call: .
v_call: TRBV5-1
j_call: TRBJ2-2
clone_size: few

cdr3_nt: TGCAGCGTTTTGAGGGGCCGTTATGGCTACACCTTC
cdr3_aa: CSVLRGRYGYTF
d_call: .
v_call: TRBV29-1
j_call: TRBJ1-2
clone_size: .

cdr3_nt: TGTGCCTGGAGTGTAAGAGCCAGGGAACACTATGGCTACACCTTC
cdr3_aa: CAWSVRAREHYGYTF
d_call: .
v_call: TRBV30
j_call: TRBJ1-2
clone_size: .

cdr3_nt: TGCAGCGCTGGACTAGCGGGGGGTCCCACCGGGGAGCTGTTTTTT
cdr3_aa: CSAGLAGGPTGELFF
d_call: TRBD2
v_call: TRBV29-1
j_call: TRBJ2-2
clone_size: .

cdr3_nt: TGTGCCAGCAGCCCCGGCGTACCAGGGAATGAAAAACTGTTTTTT
cdr3_aa: CASSPGVPGNEKLFF
d_call: .
v_call: TRBV9
j_call: TRBJ1-4
clone_size: .

cdr3_nt: TGTGCCAGCAGTGAATTTCAGGGGCCCAATTCACCCCTCCACTTT
cdr3_aa: CASSEFQGPNSPLHF
d_call: .
v_call: TRBV25-1
j_call: TRBJ1-6
clone_size: .

cdr3_nt: TGTGCCATCAGTGCCGCCCCAGGATCAGAGAGCAATCAGCCCCAGCATTTT
cdr3_aa: CAISAAPGSESNQPQHF
d_call: .
v_call: TRBV10-3
j_call: TRBJ1-5
clone_size: .

cdr3_nt: TGCAGCGTTGAATTGAGGATGAACACTGAAGCTTTCTTT
cdr3_aa: CSVELRMNTEAFF
d_call: .
v_call: TRBV29-1
j_call: TRBJ1-1
clone_size: .

cdr3_nt: TGCAGCGTGCCCCGGGGGGATACGCAGTATTTT
cdr3_aa: CSVPRGDTQYF
d_call: .
v_call: TRBV29-1
j_call: TRBJ2-3
clone_size: few

cdr3_nt: TGTGCCAGCTCACCTGGGAACGGGGAAAATTCCTACGAGCAGTACTTC
cdr3_aa: CASSPGNGENSYEQYF
d_call: .
v_call: TRBV18
j_call: TRBJ2-7
clone_size: .

cdr3_nt: TGTGCCAGCAGCAATGAGCAGGGGGCGCGCTCTGAGACCCAGTACTTC
cdr3_aa: CASSNEQGARSETQYF
d_call: TRBD1
v_call: TRBV5-6
j_call: TRBJ2-5
clone_size: .

cdr3_nt: TGTGCCAGCTCACCGTCGGACAGGGGGAACTATGGCTACACCTTC
cdr3_aa: CASSPSDRGNYGYTF
d_call: TRBD1
v_call: TRBV18
j_call: TRBJ1-2
clone_size: few

cdr3_nt: TGCGCCAGGCCCCTAGATACGCAGTATTTT
cdr3_aa: CARPLDTQYF
d_call: .
v_call: TRBV10-1
j_call: TRBJ2-3
clone_size: .

cdr3_nt: TGTGCCAGCAGCTCCTGGCTGGGGCGCCGGACCCTCACAGATACGCAGTATTTT
cdr3_aa: CASSSWLGRRTLTDTQYF
d_call: .
v_call: TRBV7-2
j_call: TRBJ2-3
clone_size: .

cdr3_nt: TGCAGCGCCGTTGAGCGGGGCGGCATTCAGTACTTC
cdr3_aa: CSAVERGGIQYF
d_call: TRBD2
v_call: TRBV29-1
j_call: TRBJ2-4
clone_size: .

cdr3_nt: TGCAGCATATACCGAGGTTCGGTTGTGGGCACTGAAGCTTTCTTT
cdr3_aa: CSIYRGSVVGTEAFF
d_call: .
v_call: TRBV29-1
j_call: TRBJ1-1
clone_size: .

cdr3_nt: TGCAGCGTTAGACAGGGACCGAACACTGAAGCTTTCTTT
cdr3_aa: CSVRQGPNTEAFF
d_call: TRBD1
v_call: TRBV29-1
j_call: TRBJ1-1
clone_size: few

cdr3_nt: TGTGCCAGCAGCTTAGAGAGGATCTCCTACGAGCAGTACTTC
cdr3_aa: CASSLERISYEQYF
d_call: .
v_call: TRBV11-2
j_call: TRBJ2-7
clone_size: .